The table lists the clone carrying this TCR beta chain with a count of one. Its antigen is as yet unknown. This record belongs to a study of cytomegalovirus exposure and HLA in healthy donors. Study details: There were around 390 genotyped donors. Of these, roughly 80% fell in the genetic ancestry cluster associated with self-reported Caucasian donors.

Overall study results and limits: A later analysis associated 16,951 TCR beta sequences with HLA alleles at a 0.05 false discovery rate. Later on, an analysis showed TCR association rates differing by HLA locus, with DRB1 the most and HLA-C the fewest. The HLA-A and HLA-B alleles of most subjects were reportedly predicted accurately from TCR beta sequences.

Germline V lookup: CDR1 MNHEY, CDR2 SMNVEV (reference sequence). This CDR3 contains 16 residues. Trimming shortened V by 6 bases and J by 4 bases, and 19 bases separated the two germline ends. Use of 60 Vbeta and 13 Jbeta primers characterized the PCR. The assay was immunoSEQ multiplex PCR, and TCRdb's table has in-frame clones only and misses some. The sample includes around 110,000 clones, roughly three fifths seen only once; the top ten take around 8.8%. Specimen: PBMCs. The clonotype was recovered from a middle-aged woman in good health and CMV-seropositive. The genes are TRBV27 and TRBJ1-5, with TRBD1 as a possible D gene (5 bases). CDR3 region: CASRPTGTSRNQPQHF. The CDR3 nucleotides are TGTGCCAGCAGACCTACAGGTACCTCGAGAAATCAGCCCCAGCATTTT.